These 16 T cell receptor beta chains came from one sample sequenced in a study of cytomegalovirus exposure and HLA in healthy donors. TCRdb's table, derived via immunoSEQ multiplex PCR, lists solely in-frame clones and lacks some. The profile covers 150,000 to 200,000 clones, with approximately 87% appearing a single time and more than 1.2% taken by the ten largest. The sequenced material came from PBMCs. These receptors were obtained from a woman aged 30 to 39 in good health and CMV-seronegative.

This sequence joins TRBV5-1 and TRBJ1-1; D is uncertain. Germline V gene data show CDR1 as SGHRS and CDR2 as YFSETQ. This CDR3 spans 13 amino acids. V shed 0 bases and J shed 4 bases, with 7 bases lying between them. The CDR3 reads CASSLEGVTEAFF. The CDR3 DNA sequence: TGCGCCAGCAGCTTGGAAGGAGTCACTGAAGCTTTCTTT.

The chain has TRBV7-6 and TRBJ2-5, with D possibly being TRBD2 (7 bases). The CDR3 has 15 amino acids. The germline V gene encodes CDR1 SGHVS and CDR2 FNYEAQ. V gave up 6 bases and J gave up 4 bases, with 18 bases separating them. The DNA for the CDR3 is TGTGCCAGCAGACCTCGCGGGGGCTGGGGAGAGACCCAGTACTTC. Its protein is CASRPRGGWGETQYF. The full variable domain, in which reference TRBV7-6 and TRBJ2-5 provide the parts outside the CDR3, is GAGVSQSPRYKVTKRGQDVALRCDPISGHVSLYWYRQALGQGPEFLTYFNYEAQQDKSGLPNDRFSAERPEGSISTLTIQRTEQRDSAMYRCASRPRGGWGETQYFGPGTRLLVL.

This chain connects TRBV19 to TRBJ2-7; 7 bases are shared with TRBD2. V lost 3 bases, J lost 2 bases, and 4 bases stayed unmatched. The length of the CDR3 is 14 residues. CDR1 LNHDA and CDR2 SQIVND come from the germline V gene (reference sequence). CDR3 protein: CASSIPGGTYEQYF. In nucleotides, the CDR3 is TGTGCCAGTAGTATCCCGGGGGGAACCTACGAGCAGTACTTC.

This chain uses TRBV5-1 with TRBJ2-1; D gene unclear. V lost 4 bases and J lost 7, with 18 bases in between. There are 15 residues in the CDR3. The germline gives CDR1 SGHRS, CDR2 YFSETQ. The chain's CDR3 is CASSTLGQSRNEQFF. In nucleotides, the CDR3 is TGCGCCAGCAGCACCCTTGGGCAAAGTAGGAATGAGCAGTTCTTC.

CDR3 nucleotide sequence: TGCGCCAGCAGCTTGGAGGGGACAGGGGTTAATTCACCCCTCCACTTT. Residues: CASSLEGTGVNSPLHF. V is TRBV5-1 and J is TRBJ1-6, with 10 bases fitting TRBD1. The CDR3 runs 16 residues. V was clipped by 0 bases and J by 6 bases; unmatched bases: 3. Per germline, CDR1 SGHRS and CDR2 YFSETQ.

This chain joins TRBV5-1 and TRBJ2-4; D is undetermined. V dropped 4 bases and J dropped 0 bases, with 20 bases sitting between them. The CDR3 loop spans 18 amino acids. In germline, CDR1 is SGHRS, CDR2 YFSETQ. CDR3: CASSPEMSPRQAKNIQYF. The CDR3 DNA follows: TGCGCCAGCAGCCCCGAGATGTCGCCCCGACAAGCCAAAAACATTCAGTACTTC.

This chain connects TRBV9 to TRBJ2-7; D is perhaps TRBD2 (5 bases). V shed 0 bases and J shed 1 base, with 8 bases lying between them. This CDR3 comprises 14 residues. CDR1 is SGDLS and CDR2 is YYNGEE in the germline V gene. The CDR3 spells CASSVGADSYEQYF. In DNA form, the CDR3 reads TGTGCCAGCAGCGTAGGAGCGGATTCCTACGAGCAGTACTTC.

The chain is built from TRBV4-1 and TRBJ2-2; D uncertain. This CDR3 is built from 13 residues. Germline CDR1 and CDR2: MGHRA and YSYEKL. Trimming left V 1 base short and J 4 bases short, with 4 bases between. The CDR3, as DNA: TGCGCCAGCAGCCAAGTGGCCACCGGGGAGCTGTTTTTT. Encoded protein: CASSQVATGELFF.

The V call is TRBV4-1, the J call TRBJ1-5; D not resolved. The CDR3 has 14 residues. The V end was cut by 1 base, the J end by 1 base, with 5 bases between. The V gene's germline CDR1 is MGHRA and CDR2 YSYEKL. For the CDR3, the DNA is TGCGCCAGCAGCCAAGCCCAGAGCAATCAGCCCCAGCATTTT. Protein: CASSQAQSNQPQHF.

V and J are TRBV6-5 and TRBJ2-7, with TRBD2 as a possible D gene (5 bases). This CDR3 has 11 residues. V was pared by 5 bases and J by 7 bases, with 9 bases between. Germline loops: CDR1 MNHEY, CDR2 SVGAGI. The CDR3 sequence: CASSQGGEQYF. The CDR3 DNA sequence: TGTGCCAGCAGTCAAGGCGGGGAGCAGTACTTC.

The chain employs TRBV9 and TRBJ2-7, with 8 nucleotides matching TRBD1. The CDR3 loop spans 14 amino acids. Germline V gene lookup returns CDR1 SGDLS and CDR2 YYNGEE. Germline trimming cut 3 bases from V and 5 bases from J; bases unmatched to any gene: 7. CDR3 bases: TGTGCCAGCAGCGAGGACAGGGATACTGACGAGCAGTACTTC. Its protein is CASSEDRDTDEQYF.

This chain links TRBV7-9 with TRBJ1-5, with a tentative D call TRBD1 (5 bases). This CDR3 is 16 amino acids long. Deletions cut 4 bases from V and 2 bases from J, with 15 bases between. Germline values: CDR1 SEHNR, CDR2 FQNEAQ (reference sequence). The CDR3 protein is CASSSGGGVGNQPQHF. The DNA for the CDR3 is TGTGCCAGCAGCTCCGGGGGAGGGGTGGGCAATCAGCCCCAGCATTTT.

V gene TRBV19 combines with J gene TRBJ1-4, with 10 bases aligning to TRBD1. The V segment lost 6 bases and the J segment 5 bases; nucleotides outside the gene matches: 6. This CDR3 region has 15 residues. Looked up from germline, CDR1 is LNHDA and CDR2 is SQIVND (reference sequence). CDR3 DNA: TGTGCCAGTAGCTTGACAGGGGGCGAGAATGAAAAACTGTTTTTT. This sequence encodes CASSLTGGENEKLFF.

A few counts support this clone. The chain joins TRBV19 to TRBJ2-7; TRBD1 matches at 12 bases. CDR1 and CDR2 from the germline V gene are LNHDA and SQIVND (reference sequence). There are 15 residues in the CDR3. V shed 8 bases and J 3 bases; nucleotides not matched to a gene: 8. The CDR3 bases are TGTGCCAGTCAGACCGGGACAGGGGGCATCTACGAGCAGTACTTC. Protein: CASQTGTGGIYEQYF. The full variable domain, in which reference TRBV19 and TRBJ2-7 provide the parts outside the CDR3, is DGGITQSPKYLFRKEGQNVTLSCEQNLNHDAMYWYRQDPGQGLRLIYYSQIVNDFQKGDIAEGYSVSREKKESFPLTVTSAQKNPTAFYLCASQTGTGGIYEQYFGPGTRLTVT.

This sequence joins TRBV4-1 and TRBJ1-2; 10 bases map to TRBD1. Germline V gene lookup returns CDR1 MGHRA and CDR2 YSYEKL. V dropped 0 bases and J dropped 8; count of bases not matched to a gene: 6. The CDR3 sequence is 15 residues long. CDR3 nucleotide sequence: TGCGCCAGCAGCCAAGATGACAGGGGGCGGCAAGGCTACACCTTC. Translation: CASSQDDRGRQGYTF.

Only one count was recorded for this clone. As DNA, the CDR3 is TGTGCCAGCAGTGAGACTCAGGGGGGCCTGGGAGATACGCAGTATTTT. As protein: CASSETQGGLGDTQYF. This chain links TRBV6-1 with TRBJ2-3; tentative D call: TRBD1 (7 bases). Trimming cost V 3 bases and J 5 bases, with 18 bases left between them. Germline CDR1 and CDR2: MNHNS and SASEGT. The CDR3 has 16 residues.